This passage covers 17 T cell receptor beta chains from one sample sequenced in a study of cytomegalovirus exposure and HLA in healthy donors. This PCR relied on a set of 60 Vbeta primers and 13 Jbeta primers. Libraries were prepared by immunoSEQ multiplex PCR; TCRdb keeps only in-frame clonotypes and omits some of them. The listing contains tens of thousands of clones. Sequenced sample: PBMCs. These receptors were obtained from a man aged 50 or older in good health and CMV-seropositive.

CDR3 coding DNA: TGTGCCAGCAGCTTAGGTAACTCGGGAGCAGAGACCCAGTACTTC. Translated, it gives CASSLGNSGAETQYF. The chain uses TRBV7-9 and TRBJ2-5; weak D call: TRBD2 (6 bases). There are 15 residues in the CDR3. V was clipped by 1 base and J by 4 bases, with 13 bases between them. Germline loops: CDR1 SEHNR, CDR2 FQNEAQ (reference sequence).

The CDR3 sequence: CASSFTGLEQYF. The CDR3, as DNA: TGCGCCAGCAGCTTTACAGGGCTTGAGCAGTACTTC. V is TRBV5-1 and J is TRBJ2-7, with D maybe TRBD1 (6 bases). The CDR3 consists of 12 residues. The V and J ends lost 2 bases and 7 bases respectively, with 10 bases between them. From germline, CDR1 is SGHRS and CDR2 YFSETQ.

The chain joins TRBV7-9 to TRBJ2-5; 9 bases align to TRBD1. Judging by the DNA end, TRBJ2-7 fits better; the J call may be wrong. CDR1 and CDR2 from the germline V gene are SEHNR and FQNEAQ (reference sequence). This CDR3 is built from 15 residues. CDR3 sequence reads: CASGWGGTGFDEQYF. The CDR3 DNA is TGTGCCAGCGGGTGGGGAGGGACAGGGTTCGACGAGCAGTACTTC.

The chain employs TRBV27 and TRBJ2-1, with 9 positions matching TRBD2. V lost 7 bases to trimming and J lost 9 bases; unmatched junction nucleotides: 13. The CDR3 has 15 amino acids. The germline V gene has CDR1 MNHEY and CDR2 SMNVEV (reference sequence). CDR3 in amino acids: CASNLAGADLAEQFF. In DNA form, the CDR3 reads TGTGCCAGCAACTTAGCGGGAGCGGATTTGGCTGAGCAGTTCTTC.

The chain has TRBV6-5 and TRBJ2-3; D is ambiguous. V lost 6 bases, J lost 0 bases, and 7 bases lay in between. The CDR3 contains 13 residues. Germline loops: CDR1 MNHEY, CDR2 SVGAGI. The CDR3 reads CASRQFSTDTQYF. CDR3 DNA: TGTGCCAGCAGACAATTTAGCACAGATACGCAGTATTTT.

The CDR3 sequence is CAISPATSGDTYEQYV. CDR3 coding DNA: TGTGCCATCAGTCCCGCGACTAGCGGGGATACCTACGAGCAGTACGTC. The chain recombines TRBV10-3 with TRBJ2-7; TRBD2 matches 11 bases. This CDR3 comprises 16 residues. Germline V lookup: CDR1 ENHRY, CDR2 SYGVKD. The V and J ends lost 5 bases and 2 bases, in that order; junction bases with no gene match: 8.

The chain couples TRBV6-5 to TRBJ2-7; 8 nucleotides line up with TRBD1. The CDR3 loop spans 15 amino acids. Germline V gene data show CDR1 as MNHEY and CDR2 as SVGAGI. V lost 6 bases and J lost 2; bases outside the gene matches: 9. CDR3 sequence: CASSQTWTGPYEQYF. The CDR3 DNA sequence: TGTGCCAGCAGCCAAACGTGGACAGGGCCCTACGAGCAGTACTTC.

The chain has TRBV19 and TRBJ1-5; D uncertain. Germline V gene data show CDR1 as LNHDA and CDR2 as SQIVND (reference sequence). This CDR3 spans 13 amino acids. V lost 8 bases and J 4 bases, leaving 12 bases between the germline ends. The CDR3 spells CASEGGMNQPQHF. CDR3 coding DNA: TGTGCCAGTGAGGGAGGGATGAATCAGCCCCAGCATTTT.

The gene calls are TRBV5-1 and TRBJ1-1; TRBD1 might be the D (5 bases). The length of the CDR3 is 13 residues. Germline lookup yields CDR1 SGHRS and CDR2 YFSETQ. The V end was cut by 7 bases, the J end by 3 bases, with 13 bases between. The chain's CDR3 is CASAGSVDTEAFF. The DNA of the CDR3 is TGCGCCAGCGCAGGGTCTGTGGACACTGAAGCTTTCTTT.

This CDR3 reads CADRLGGTSGSWGSYEQYF. CDR3 bases: TGTGCGGATCGGCTTGGAGGGACTAGCGGGAGTTGGGGATCCTACGAGCAGTACTTC. The chain employs TRBV5-8 and TRBJ2-7; 14 bases align to TRBD2. The CDR3 loop spans 19 amino acids. Germline values: CDR1 SGHTS, CDR2 YDEGEE.

CDR3 sequence (DNA): TGTGCCAGCAGCCTCGGACAAGTGTTTTATGGCTACACCTTC. Its protein is CASSLGQVFYGYTF. This sequence joins TRBV14 and TRBJ1-2; D may be TRBD1 (5 bases). The V gene's germline CDR1 is SGHDN and CDR2 FVKESK. CDR3 length: 14 residues. Trimming stripped 4 bases from V and 5 bases from J, with 14 bases between.

The chain recombines TRBV4-2 with TRBJ2-1, with 11 bases matching TRBD2. This CDR3 is 17 amino acids long. The germline V gene encodes CDR1 LGHNA and CDR2 YNFKEQ. V lost 0 bases to trimming and J lost 7 bases; unmatched junction nucleotides: 8. CDR3 region: CASSQEKPGLAVNEQFF. The DNA of the CDR3 is TGTGCCAGCAGCCAAGAGAAACCGGGACTAGCGGTTAATGAGCAGTTCTTC.

The J gene is TRBJ2-7, the V gene TRBV2, with 8 bases aligning to TRBD1. CDR3 length: 12 amino acids. In germline, CDR1 is SNHLY, CDR2 FYNNEI. The trim removed 4 bases at V and 5 bases at J, leaving 1 base unmatched. The CDR3 here is CASSADRDEQYV. For the CDR3, the DNA is TGTGCCAGCAGTGCGGACAGGGACGAGCAGTACGTC.

The chain links TRBV19 to TRBJ1-1, with no clear D. Deletions cut 9 bases from V and 5 bases from J, with 16 bases between. The germline V gene encodes CDR1 LNHDA and CDR2 SQIVND (reference sequence). The CDR3 totals 13 residues. The CDR3 nucleotides are TGTGCCAGCCACAAGGAGCGGTTGACTGAAGCTTTCTTT. Protein sequence: CASHKERLTEAFF.

This chain connects TRBV11-3 to TRBJ1-2, with unresolved D. CDR1 SGHNT and CDR2 YENEEA come from the germline V gene. This CDR3 region has 14 residues. V lost 4 bases to trimming and J lost 7 bases, with 16 bases between them. The CDR3, as DNA: TGTGCCAGCAGCTCTTCCCCGACCGCGGGTGGCTACACCTTC. It is translated as CASSSSPTAGGYTF.

The chain combines TRBV4-1 with TRBJ2-3; 9 nucleotides align to TRBD2. CDR3 length: 17 amino acids. The ends lost 4 bases at V and 2 bases at J; junction bases unmatched: 10. Germline V gene sequence: CDR1 MGHRA, CDR2 YSYEKL. DNA of the CDR3: TGCGCCAGCAGCCTAAGTCAGCGGGAGGTCTTCACAGATACGCAGTATTTT. This gives the protein CASSLSQREVFTDTQYF.

The chain joins TRBV4-3 to TRBJ1-3; D is possibly TRBD1 (5 bases). Trimming cost V 0 bases and J 2 bases, with 17 bases left between them. The germline V gene encodes CDR1 LGHNA and CDR2 YSLEER. CDR3 length equals 18 residues. CDR3 residues: CASSQEIWGDSTGNTIYF. Here the CDR3 DNA reads TGCGCCAGCAGCCAAGAAATCTGGGGGGATTCCACTGGAAACACCATATATTTT.